Each of the 21 T cell receptor beta chains below was sequenced from the same sample in a study of cytomegalovirus exposure and HLA in healthy donors. With 60 Vbeta and 13 Jbeta primers, the PCR was carried out. Clones were read by immunoSEQ multiplex PCR, and TCRdb kept only the in-frame ones, dropping some. The table lists 130,000 or so clones, 80% to 85% of them singletons. The source material was PBMCs. The source is a man aged 30 to 45 in good health and CMV-seronegative.

This clone was detected once. V and J are TRBV5-1 and TRBJ2-5; 10 bases line up with TRBD1. The trim removed 7 bases at V and 5 bases at J, leaving 17 bases unmatched. The CDR3 sequence is 17 residues long. CDR1 and CDR2 (germline): SGHRS, YFSETQ. CDR3 nucleotide sequence: TGCGCCAGCGCCCCATTCCCGGGGACAGGGGTAGGGGAGACCCAGTACTTC. The encoded protein is CASAPFPGTGVGETQYF.

This clone was counted a few times. The rearrangement joins TRBV29-1 to TRBJ2-5, with D tentatively TRBD2 (5 bases). The CDR3 runs to 14 residues. The germline V gene encodes CDR1 SQVTM and CDR2 ANQGSEA. The V end lost 7 bases, the J end lost 7 bases, and 22 bases lay between the germline ends. For the CDR3, the DNA is TGCAGCGCCCTGCCGCCGAGGTCAAGCGGGACCCAGTACTTC. Protein sequence: CSALPPRSSGTQYF.

This sequence joins TRBV4-1 and TRBJ1-3, with D tentatively TRBD1 (6 bases). CDR1 MGHRA and CDR2 YSYEKL come from the germline V gene. Trimming pared 2 bases from V and 1 base from J, leaving 12 bases between. The CDR3 extends over 16 amino acids. CDR3 DNA sequence: TGCGCCAGCAGCCAATACCCCAGGGGATCTGGAAACACCATATATTTT. Its translation: CASSQYPRGSGNTIYF.

The genes are TRBV5-6 and TRBJ1-6; D is ambiguous. V gave up 2 bases and J gave up 6 bases, with 15 bases separating them. This CDR3 is built from 16 residues. Germline CDR1 SGHDT, CDR2 YYEEEE. This chain's CDR3 is CASSFLRSVVNSPLHF. CDR3 coding DNA: TGTGCCAGCAGCTTCCTGAGGTCAGTCGTTAATTCACCCCTCCACTTT.

The rearrangement links TRBV2 to TRBJ2-6; D unclear. Per germline, CDR1 SNHLY and CDR2 FYNNEI. The CDR3 covers 14 residues. V was cut by 3 bases and J by 0 bases, with 3 bases left in between. CDR3 protein: CASSDRSGANVLTF. The CDR3 DNA sequence: TGTGCCAGCAGTGACCGCTCTGGGGCCAACGTCCTGACTTTC.

This clone turned up a few times. CDR3 region: CATSEGPSGQETQYF. For the CDR3, the DNA is TGTGCCACCAGCGAGGGGCCTAGCGGACAAGAGACCCAGTACTTC. The V gene is TRBV15, the J gene TRBJ2-5, with 7 bases matching TRBD2. The trim removed 5 bases at V and 2 bases at J, leaving 8 bases unmatched. The CDR3 totals 15 residues. From germline, CDR1 is LNHNV and CDR2 YYDKDF (reference sequence).

This clone has just a few counts. The rearrangement joins TRBV19 to TRBJ1-6; 10 bases are shared with TRBD1. The CDR3 has 15 amino acids. V trimming: 4 bases; J trimming: 13 bases; junction bases outside the gene matches: 10. From germline, CDR1 is LNHDA and CDR2 SQIVND (reference sequence). CDR3 sequence reads: CASSTGDRGTSPLHF. The DNA for the CDR3 is TGTGCCAGTAGTACCGGGGACAGGGGAACGAGTCCCCTCCACTTT.

This clone was recorded only once. The germline gene is not matched at one end of the junction; a read error may be the cause. The chain joins TRBV28 to TRBJ2-4, with D perhaps TRBD2 (5 bases). Germline CDR1 is MDHEN and CDR2 is SYDVKM. This CDR3 has 17 amino acids. The CDR3 spells CASSFSGWGVAKNSQYF. CDR3 nucleotide sequence: TGTGCCAGCAGTTTTTCGGGGTGGGGAGTAGCCAAAAACAGTCAGTACTTC.

The chain employs TRBV7-9 and TRBJ2-5; TRBD1 matches at 10 bases. The CDR3 is 17 amino acids. The trim removed 1 base at V and 1 base at J, leaving 6 bases unmatched. CDR1 is SEHNR, CDR2 FQNEAQ, per germline (reference sequence). The CDR3 protein is CASSLVGTGEGQETQYF. In nucleotides, the CDR3 is TGTGCCAGCAGCTTAGTAGGGACAGGGGAGGGCCAAGAGACCCAGTACTTC.

In this sample, this clone turned up once. This chain connects TRBV28 to TRBJ2-5; TRBD1 matches 7 bases. The DNA end favors TRBJ2-7, so the J call may be wrong. The CDR3 extends over 14 amino acids. Germline CDR1 reads MDHEN; CDR2 reads SYDVKM. CDR3 amino acids: CASSQTGFPYEQYF. CDR3 DNA: TGTGCCAGCAGCCAGACAGGGTTTCCCTACGAGCAGTACTTC.

The chain links TRBV10-3 to TRBJ1-5; D gene uncertain. The length of the CDR3 is 14 residues. V gave up 2 bases and J gave up 0 bases, with 5 bases separating them. Germline V gives CDR1 ENHRY, CDR2 SYGVKD. The CDR3 region is CAISEAVSNQPQHF. In DNA, the CDR3 is TGTGCCATCAGTGAGGCAGTTAGCAATCAGCCCCAGCATTTT.

Only a few counts were recorded for this clone. The chain is built from TRBV18 and TRBJ2-5, with D possibly being TRBD2 (6 bases). The CDR3 extends over 14 amino acids. Trimming cost V 3 bases and J 4 bases, with 12 bases left between them. Germline V gene data show CDR1 as KGHSH and CDR2 as LQKENI. The CDR3, as DNA: TGTGCCAGCTCACCTTTCCAGGGAGGAGAGACCCAGTACTTC. Encoded protein: CASSPFQGGETQYF.

V usage is TRBV19 and J usage is TRBJ2-6; the D is unclear. The CDR3 runs to 14 residues. The germline CDR1 and CDR2 sequences are LNHDA and SQIVND (reference sequence). V lost 9 bases to trimming and J lost 0 bases, with 9 bases between them. Here the CDR3 DNA reads TGTGCCAGCGACATAGGCTCTGGGGCCAACGTCCTGACTTTC. This encodes CASDIGSGANVLTF.

The gene calls are TRBV29-1 and TRBJ1-3; D gene unclear. CDR1 and CDR2 (germline): SQVTM, ANQGSEA. V gave up 2 bases and J gave up 0 bases, with 11 bases separating them. The length of the CDR3 is 15 residues. The CDR3 DNA is TGCAGCGTTGAACGCGAGGCGATCTCTGGAAACACCATATATTTT. Its protein is CSVEREAISGNTIYF.

The genes are TRBV6-1 and TRBJ2-3; tentatively, D is TRBD2 (7 bases). Germline V gene data show CDR1 as MNHNS and CDR2 as SASEGT. CDR3 length: 15 amino acids. The V and J ends lost 2 bases and 2 bases respectively, with 11 bases between them. CDR3 amino acids: CASSETAGATDTQYF. The DNA of the CDR3 is TGTGCCAGCAGTGAAACGGCGGGGGCCACAGATACGCAGTATTTT.

The count of this clone is one. The genes are TRBV6-6 and TRBJ2-3; D unclear. The CDR3 has 12 residues. V gave up 4 bases and J gave up 4 bases, with 6 bases separating them. Germline loops: CDR1 MNHNY, CDR2 SVGAGI (reference sequence). The CDR3: CASSFGPDTQYF. The CDR3 DNA follows: TGTGCCAGCAGTTTTGGGCCAGATACGCAGTATTTT.

This clone was seen more than once but under ten times. V is TRBV11-3 and J is TRBJ2-3; 7 bases map to TRBD1. Germline loops: CDR1 SGHNT, CDR2 YENEEA. V was clipped by 5 bases and J by 5 bases; unmatched bases: 13. The CDR3 spans 16 residues. CDR3 in DNA: TGTGCCAGCAGCCGAGGGACAGCCCTGGGTGTAGATACGCAGTATTTT. It is translated as CASSRGTALGVDTQYF.

The chain recombines TRBV10-1 with TRBJ2-1, with 8 bases aligning to TRBD1. Germline CDR1 reads WNHNN; CDR2 reads SYGVQD (reference sequence). The CDR3 is 16 amino acids. The trim removed 3 bases at V and 0 bases at J, leaving 4 bases unmatched. DNA of the CDR3: TGCGCCAGCAGTGAAAGAGGGACAGGCTCCTACAATGAGCAGTTCTTC. Its protein product is CASSERGTGSYNEQFF.

This sequence joins TRBV7-2 and TRBJ2-7; tentative D call: TRBD2 (5 bases). The V end lost 5 bases, the J end lost 0 bases, and 14 bases lay between the germline ends. The germline V gene encodes CDR1 SGHTA and CDR2 FQGNSA. The CDR3 is made up of 15 amino acids. As DNA, the CDR3 is TGTGCCAGCAGCCAAGACTCCGGACTCTCCTACGAGCAGTACTTC. Its protein product is CASSQDSGLSYEQYF.

The rearrangement links TRBV4-1 to TRBJ1-4; 9 bases are shared with TRBD1. CDR1 MGHRA and CDR2 YSYEKL come from the germline V gene. CDR3 size: 15 residues. V was pared by 0 bases and J by 5 bases, with 1 base of the junction left unmatched. This CDR3 is CASSQEGTGNEKLFF. CDR3 nucleotide sequence: TGCGCCAGCAGCCAAGAAGGGACAGGGAATGAAAAACTGTTTTTT.

This clone has a single count. The chain recombines TRBV28 with TRBJ1-1; TRBD1 matches at 8 bases. The CDR3 consists of 16 residues. Germline lookup yields CDR1 MDHEN and CDR2 SYDVKM. The ends lost 4 bases at V and 1 base at J; junction bases unmatched: 8. CDR3 protein: CASSSGQAVPNTEAFF. CDR3 nucleotides: TGTGCCAGCAGTTCGGGACAGGCGGTCCCGAACACTGAAGCTTTCTTT.